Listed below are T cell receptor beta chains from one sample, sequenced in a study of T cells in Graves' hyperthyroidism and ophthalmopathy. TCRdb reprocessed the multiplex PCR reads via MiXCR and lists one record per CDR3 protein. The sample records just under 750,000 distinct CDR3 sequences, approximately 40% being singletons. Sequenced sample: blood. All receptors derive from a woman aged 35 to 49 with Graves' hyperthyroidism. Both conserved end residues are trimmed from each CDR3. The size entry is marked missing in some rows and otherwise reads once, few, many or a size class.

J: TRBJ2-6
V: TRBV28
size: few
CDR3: ASGDPGANVLT

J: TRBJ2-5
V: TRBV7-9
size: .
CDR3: ASSLTRTSGQETQY

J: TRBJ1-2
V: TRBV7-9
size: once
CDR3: VSSQWGRPNYGYT

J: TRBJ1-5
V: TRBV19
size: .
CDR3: ADSMTGGPYSNQPQH

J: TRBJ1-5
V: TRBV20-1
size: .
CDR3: STSPFTVNQPQH

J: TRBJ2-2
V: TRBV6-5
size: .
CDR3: ASTRGNSYTGELF

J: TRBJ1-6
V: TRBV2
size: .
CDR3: ASSLEQGMKNSPLH

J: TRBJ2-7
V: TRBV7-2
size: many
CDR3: ASSPVLLSYEQY

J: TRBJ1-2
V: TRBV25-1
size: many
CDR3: ASSDLWGYT

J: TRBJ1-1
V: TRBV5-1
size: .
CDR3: ASSLGQGPITEAF

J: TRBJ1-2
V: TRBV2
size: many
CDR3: ASSEWAGGEGYT

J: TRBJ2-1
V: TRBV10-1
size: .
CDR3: ASSDRLQGRYNEQF

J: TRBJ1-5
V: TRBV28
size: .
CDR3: ASSTPGAGQPQH

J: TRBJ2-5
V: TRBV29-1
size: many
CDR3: SVSPPHGTQY

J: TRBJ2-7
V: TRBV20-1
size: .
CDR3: SARLGTADYEQY

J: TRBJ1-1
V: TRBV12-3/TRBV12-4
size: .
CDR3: ASSLSNRVGTEAF

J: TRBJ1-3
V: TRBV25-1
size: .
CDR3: ASSYGGFGNTIY

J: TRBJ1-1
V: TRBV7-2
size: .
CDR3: VSSAVTEAF

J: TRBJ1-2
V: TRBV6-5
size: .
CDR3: AISATGTIGYT

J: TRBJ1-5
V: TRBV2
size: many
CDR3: ASSEGAPVQPQH

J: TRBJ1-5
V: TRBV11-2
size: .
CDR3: ASSFDREQGANQPQH

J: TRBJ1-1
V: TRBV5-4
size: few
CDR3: ASSPWTGTGTEAF

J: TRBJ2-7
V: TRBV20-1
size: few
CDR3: SATSGSYEQY

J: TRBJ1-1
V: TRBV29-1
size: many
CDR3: SARWAGTEAF

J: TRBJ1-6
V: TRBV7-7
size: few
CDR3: ASSRDRDSPLH

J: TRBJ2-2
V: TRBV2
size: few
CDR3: ASKRRPNTGELF